The source of this T cell receptor beta chain is a study of CD8 T cells in ankylosing spondylitis. General observations from the study: A number of the motif variants had already been described in reactive arthritis synovial fluid and blood. Reportedly, significant enrichment of disease-linked clones occurred in matched ankylosing spondylitis synovial fluid. Ankylosing spondylitis blood seemed to carry a telltale TCR beta motif made of about 8 highly homologous variants.

Libraries for TCR beta were made by quantitative 5'-RACE with molecular barcodes. A single record per CDR3 protein comes from TCRdb applying MiXCR to the 5' RACE reads. The sample gives 330,000 or so distinct CDR3 sequences, roughly 8% of which show up once; 13% to 15% is in the top ten. With V trimmed by 4 bases and J by 8 bases, 14 bases remained unmatched. In germline, CDR1 is MDHEN, CDR2 SYDVKM. The CDR3 is 16 residues long. Concerning this clonotype: Its target is not known.

The J gene is TRBJ2-1, the V gene TRBV28, with 7 nucleotides matching TRBD1. Sequencing was done on a sample of blood, either unsorted or a sorted T cell fraction (not recorded which). The receptor was derived from a male donor with ankylosing spondylitis. The CDR3 sequence is CASSSIGQEPQDEQFF. The CDR3 nucleotides read TGTGCCAGCAGTTCAATTGGACAGGAGCCCCAGGATGAGCAGTTCTTC.